This T cell receptor beta chain was retrieved from a study of cytomegalovirus exposure and HLA in healthy donors. Study-level points and caveats: The likely explanation for a cluster of highly shared sequence variants was sequencing artifact.

The study ran its PCR with 60 Vbeta and 13 Jbeta primers. Clones were read by immunoSEQ multiplex PCR, and TCRdb kept only the in-frame ones, dropping some. The table includes about 160,000 clones, around two thirds detected once. Germline CDR1 and CDR2: WSHSY and SAAADI. There are 12 residues in the CDR3. Worth noting for this clone: The antigen remains unidentified.

This chain uses TRBV10-2 with TRBJ2-5; D not certain. The TCR sequence derives from a middle-aged man in good health and CMV-seronegative. Material: PBMCs. The CDR3 protein is CTTREVLGTQYF. CDR3 DNA: TGCACCACCCGAGAGGTCTTAGGGACCCAGTACTTC.